The source of this T cell receptor beta chain is a study of blood T cell repertoires in COVID-19. Study summary: The origin of the acute and convalescent COVID-19 samples was the United States, Italy and Spain. T cells, B-cell-depleted T cells, or PBMCs provided the cDNA or gDNA that served as material.

Per germline, CDR1 MNHEY and CDR2 SVGAGI. V was cut by 5 bases and J by 11 bases, with 18 bases left in between. CDR3 length equals 14 residues. TCRdb's copy holds only in-frame clones and misses some; the assay was immunoSEQ multiplex PCR. The table records 200,000 to 250,000 clones, around 84% of them present only once. This receptor was taken from a man aged 40-49 years with acute or convalescent COVID-19. The chain links TRBV6-5 to TRBJ1-4; D may be TRBD1 (6 bases). Sequencing was performed on peripheral blood. The CDR3 nucleotides are TGTGCCAGCAGTAGAGATACAGGGAAGTCGAAACTGTTTTTT. Its protein product is CASSRDTGKSKLFF.